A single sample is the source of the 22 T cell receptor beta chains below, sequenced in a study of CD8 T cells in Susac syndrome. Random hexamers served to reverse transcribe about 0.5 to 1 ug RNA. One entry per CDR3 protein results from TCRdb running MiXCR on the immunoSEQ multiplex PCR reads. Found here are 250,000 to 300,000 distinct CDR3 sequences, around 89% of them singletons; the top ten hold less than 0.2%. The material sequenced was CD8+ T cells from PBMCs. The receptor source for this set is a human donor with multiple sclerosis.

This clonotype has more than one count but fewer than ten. The CDR3 loop reads CASSPEGGTEAFF. The CDR3 bases are TGTGCCAGCAGCCCCGAGGGAGGCACTGAAGCTTTCTTT. The chain links TRBV7-9 to TRBJ1-1; no clear D gene. Germline values: CDR1 SEHNR, CDR2 FQNEAQ (reference sequence). The V and J ends lost 5 bases and 4 bases respectively, with 11 bases between them. The CDR3 is made up of 13 amino acids.

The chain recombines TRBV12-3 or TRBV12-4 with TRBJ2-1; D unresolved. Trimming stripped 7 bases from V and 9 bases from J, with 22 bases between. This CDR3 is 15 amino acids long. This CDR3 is CASTDLVSPDGEQFF. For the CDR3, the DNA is TGTGCCAGCACCGACCTGGTCTCCCCGGACGGTGAGCAGTTCTTC.

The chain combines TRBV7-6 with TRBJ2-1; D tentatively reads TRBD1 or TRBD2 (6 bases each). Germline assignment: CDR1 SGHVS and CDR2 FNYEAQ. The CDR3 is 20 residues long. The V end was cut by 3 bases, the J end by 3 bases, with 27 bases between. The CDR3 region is CASSFPNWGAGSEVYNEQFF. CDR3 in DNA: TGTGCCAGCAGCTTCCCAAATTGGGGGGCCGGGAGCGAGGTCTACAATGAGCAGTTCTTC. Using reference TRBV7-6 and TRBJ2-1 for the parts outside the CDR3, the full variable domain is GAGVSQSPRYKVTKRGQDVALRCDPISGHVSLYWYRQALGQGPEFLTYFNYEAQQDKSGLPNDRFSAERPEGSISTLTIQRTEQRDSAMYRCASSFPNWGAGSEVYNEQFFGPGTRLTVL.

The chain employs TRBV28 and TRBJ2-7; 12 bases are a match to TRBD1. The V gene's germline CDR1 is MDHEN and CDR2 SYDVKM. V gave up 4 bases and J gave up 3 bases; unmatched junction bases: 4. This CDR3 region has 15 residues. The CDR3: CASSSRDRGHYEQYF. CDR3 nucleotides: TGTGCCAGCAGTTCACGGGACAGGGGGCACTACGAGCAGTACTTC.

The CDR3 DNA sequence: TGTGCCAGCAGACACATTCTACTAGCGGGTATAAGTACCGGGGAGCTGTTTTTT. It codes for CASRHILLAGISTGELFF. The chain joins TRBV6-2 or TRBV6-3 to TRBJ2-2; 9 bases are shared with TRBD2. Trimming took 6 bases from V and 5 from J; bases not matched to a gene: 16. The CDR3 spans 18 residues. Germline values: CDR1 MNHEY, CDR2 SVGEGT.

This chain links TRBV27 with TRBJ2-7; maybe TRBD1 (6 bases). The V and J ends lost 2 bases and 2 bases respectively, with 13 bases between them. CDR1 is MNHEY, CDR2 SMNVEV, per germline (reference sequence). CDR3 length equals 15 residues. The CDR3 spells CASSLEGQGTYEQYF. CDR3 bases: TGTGCCAGCAGTTTAGAGGGGCAGGGGACCTACGAGCAGTACTTC.

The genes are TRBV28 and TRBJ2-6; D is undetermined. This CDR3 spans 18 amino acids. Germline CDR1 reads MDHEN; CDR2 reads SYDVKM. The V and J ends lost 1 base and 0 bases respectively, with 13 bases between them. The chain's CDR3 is CASSLLGLGFSGANVLTF. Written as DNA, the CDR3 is TGTGCCAGCAGTTTATTAGGCCTGGGCTTCTCTGGGGCCAACGTCCTGACTTTC.

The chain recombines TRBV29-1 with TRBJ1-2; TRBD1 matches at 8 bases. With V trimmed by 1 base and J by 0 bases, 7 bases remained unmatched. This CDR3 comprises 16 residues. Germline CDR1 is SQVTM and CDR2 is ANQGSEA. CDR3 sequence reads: CSVEAPDRGPNYGYTF. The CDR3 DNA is TGCAGCGTTGAAGCGCCCGACAGGGGTCCTAACTATGGCTACACCTTC.

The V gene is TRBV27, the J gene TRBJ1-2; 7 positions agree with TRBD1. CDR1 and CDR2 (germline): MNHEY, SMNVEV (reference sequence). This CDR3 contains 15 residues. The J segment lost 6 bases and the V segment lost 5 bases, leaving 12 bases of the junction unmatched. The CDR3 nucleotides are TGTGCCAGCAGTCCCCTAGGGGGCGGGTGGGATGGCTACACCTTC. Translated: CASSPLGGGWDGYTF.

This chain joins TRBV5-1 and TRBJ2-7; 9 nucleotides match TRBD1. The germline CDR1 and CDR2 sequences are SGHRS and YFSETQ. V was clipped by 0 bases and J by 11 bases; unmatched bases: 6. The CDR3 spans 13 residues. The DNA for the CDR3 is TGCGCCAGCAGCTTGGCCTCTGGACAGGGGAAGTACTTC. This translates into CASSLASGQGKYF.

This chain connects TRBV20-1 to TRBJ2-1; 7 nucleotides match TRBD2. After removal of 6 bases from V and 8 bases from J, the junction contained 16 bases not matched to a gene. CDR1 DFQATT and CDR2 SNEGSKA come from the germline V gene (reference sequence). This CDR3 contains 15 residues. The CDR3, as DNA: TGCAGTGCCAGCAGACTAGCTGATCCTTCCGATGAGCAGTTCTTC. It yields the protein CSASRLADPSDEQFF.

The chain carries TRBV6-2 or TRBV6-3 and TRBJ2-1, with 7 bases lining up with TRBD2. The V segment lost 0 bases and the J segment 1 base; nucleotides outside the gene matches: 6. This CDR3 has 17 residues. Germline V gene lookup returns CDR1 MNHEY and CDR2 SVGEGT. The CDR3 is CASSYSSGGLSYNEQFF. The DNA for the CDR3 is TGTGCCAGCAGTTACTCCTCGGGGGGTTTATCCTACAATGAGCAGTTCTTC.

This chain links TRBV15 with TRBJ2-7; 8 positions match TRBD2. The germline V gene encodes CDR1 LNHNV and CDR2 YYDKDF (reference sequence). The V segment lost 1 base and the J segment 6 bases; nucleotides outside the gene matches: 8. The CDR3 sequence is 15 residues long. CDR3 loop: CATSRGTGGAIEQYF. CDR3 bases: TGTGCCACCAGCAGAGGGACGGGAGGGGCTATCGAGCAGTACTTC.

CDR3 bases: TGTGCCAGCAAGGAAGCGGGAATCTCTGGGGAGCAGTACTTC. It codes for CASKEAGISGEQYF. This chain links TRBV6-5 with TRBJ2-7, with 7 nucleotides matching TRBD2. The junction had 13 bases not matched to a gene; V was cut back by 7 bases and J by 7 bases. The CDR3 contains 14 residues. The germline V gene has CDR1 MNHEY and CDR2 SVGAGI.

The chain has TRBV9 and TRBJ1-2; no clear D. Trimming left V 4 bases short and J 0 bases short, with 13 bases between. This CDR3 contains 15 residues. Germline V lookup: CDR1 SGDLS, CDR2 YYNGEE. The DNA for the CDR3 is TGTGCCAGCAGCCCACCGAGCCTAGCTAACTATGGCTACACCTTC. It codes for CASSPPSLANYGYTF.

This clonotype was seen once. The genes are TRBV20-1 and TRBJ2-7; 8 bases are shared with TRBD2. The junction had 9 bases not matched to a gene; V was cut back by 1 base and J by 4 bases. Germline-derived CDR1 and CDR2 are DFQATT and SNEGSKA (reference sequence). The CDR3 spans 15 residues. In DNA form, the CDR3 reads TGCAGTGCTAGAGTCTTGGCTAGCGGGTTGTACGAGCAGTACTTC. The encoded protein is CSARVLASGLYEQYF.

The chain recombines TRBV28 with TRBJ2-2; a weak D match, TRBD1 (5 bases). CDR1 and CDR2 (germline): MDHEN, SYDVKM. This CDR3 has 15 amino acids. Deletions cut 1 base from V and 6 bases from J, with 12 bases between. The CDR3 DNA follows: TGTGCCAGCAGTTTATTACAGGCCGCGGCCGGGGAGCTGTTTTTT. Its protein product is CASSLLQAAAGELFF.

The CDR3 reads CASSLDFSNQPQHF. The CDR3 nucleotides read TGTGCCAGCAGTTTGGACTTTAGCAATCAGCCCCAGCATTTT. This chain links TRBV28 with TRBJ1-5; D call uncertain. In germline, CDR1 is MDHEN, CDR2 SYDVKM. This CDR3 has 14 residues. V was clipped by 3 bases and J by 0 bases, with 6 bases between them. Drawing the rest from reference TRBV28 and TRBJ1-5, the complete variable domain is DVKVTQSSRYLVKRTGEKVFLECVQDMDHENMFWYRQDPGLGLRLIYFSYDVKMKEKGDIPEGYSVSREKKERFSLILESASTNQTSMYLCASSLDFSNQPQHFGDGTRLSIL.

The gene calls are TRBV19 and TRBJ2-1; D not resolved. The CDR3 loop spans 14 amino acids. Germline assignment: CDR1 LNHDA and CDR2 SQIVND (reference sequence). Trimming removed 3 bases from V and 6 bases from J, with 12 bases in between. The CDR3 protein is CASSISAWGNEQFF. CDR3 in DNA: TGTGCCAGTAGTATTTCAGCCTGGGGCAATGAGCAGTTCTTC.

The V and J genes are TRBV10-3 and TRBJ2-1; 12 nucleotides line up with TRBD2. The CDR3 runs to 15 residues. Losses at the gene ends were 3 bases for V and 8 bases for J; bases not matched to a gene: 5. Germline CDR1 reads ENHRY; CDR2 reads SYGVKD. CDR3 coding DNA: TGTGCCATCAGTGACCGACTAGCGGGAGCACATGAGCAGTTCTTC. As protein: CAISDRLAGAHEQFF.

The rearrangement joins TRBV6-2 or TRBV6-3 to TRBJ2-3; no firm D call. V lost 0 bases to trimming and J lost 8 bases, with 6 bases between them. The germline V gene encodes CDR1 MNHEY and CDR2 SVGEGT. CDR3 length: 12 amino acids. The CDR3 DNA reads TGTGCCAGCAGTTACTCCCCTAGTACGCAGTATTTT. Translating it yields CASSYSPSTQYF.

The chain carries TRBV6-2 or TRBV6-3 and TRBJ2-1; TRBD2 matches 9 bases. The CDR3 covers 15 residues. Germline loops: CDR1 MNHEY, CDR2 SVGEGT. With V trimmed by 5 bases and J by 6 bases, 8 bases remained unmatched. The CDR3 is CASSPLAGIFNEQFF. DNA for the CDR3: TGTGCCAGCAGTCCACTAGCGGGTATTTTCAATGAGCAGTTCTTC.